This T cell receptor (beta chain) was observed in a study of cytomegalovirus exposure and HLA in healthy donors. The overall study: A subsequent analysis reported that the 95 to 150 validation repertoires were produced on the same platform that had also been used for the roughly 700 first-cohort repertoires.

The table lists this clone with a count of one. The target antigen is unknown. Whole-study findings and limits: That first-cohort TCR clusters tended to co-occur in the approximately 120 validation repertoires was found in a later analysis. It was reported that the classifier diagnosed cytomegalovirus status with high specificity and sensitivity in both the original and validation cohorts.

There are 15 residues in the CDR3. With V trimmed by 6 bases and J by 1 base, 6 bases remained unmatched. Germline CDR1 is LGHNA and CDR2 is YNFKEQ. Sequenced by immunoSEQ multiplex PCR; TCRdb stores in-frame clones only, minus some. The table has about 150,000 clones, around 84% seen once; the top ten hold about 2.2%. The sample taken for sequencing was PBMCs. This TCR came from a human donor in good health. J is TRBJ2-3 and V is TRBV4-2; 8 bases align to TRBD2. The CDR3: CASSQLTSGTDTQYF. The DNA of the CDR3 is TGTGCCAGCAGTCAGCTGACTAGCGGCACAGATACGCAGTATTTT.